This paragraph reports one T cell receptor beta chain. The antigen remains undetermined. This sample stems from a study of T cells after yellow fever vaccination. Study observations and caveats: Though it reached lower strength, the secondary response hit its peak faster, day 5 versus 15.

The CDR3 spans 14 residues. Germline V lookup: CDR1 DFQATT, CDR2 SNEGSKA (reference sequence). The V gene lost 0 bases and the J gene lost 3 bases, with 6 bases spanning the gap. TCRdb reanalysed the 5' RACE reads using MiXCR and keeps one entry per CDR3 protein. The data contain about 400,000 distinct CDR3 sequences, 6% to 8% of them seen just once; the ten biggest clones take up approximately 15%. This clonotype was sampled from a man aged 25 to 40 who received the YFV17D yellow fever vaccine. The genes are TRBV20-1 and TRBJ2-6; D unclear. Sequenced here: PBMCs, sampled 5 days after the yellow fever booster vaccination. The CDR3 nucleotides read TGCAGTGCTAGAGACCCGAGTGGGGCCAACGTCCTGACTTTC. It encodes CSARDPSGANVLTF.